Listed below are T cell receptor beta chains from one sample, sequenced in a study of T-cell memory formation after mild COVID-19. One entry per CDR3 protein, called by TCRdb with MiXCR from the 5' RACE reads. The sample comprises roughly 200,000 distinct CDR3 sequences, more than 15% of which are singletons, and about 2% rests with the top ten. Sequences were obtained from PBMCs or a T cell subset sorted from them (not recorded which). These receptor sequences come from an adult woman who had mild COVID-19 (a few samples of this study predate the infection). Cell type and time point are not known. Both conserved end residues are trimmed from each CDR3.

v_call	cdr3_aa
TRBV7-6	ASSSGTGASQPQH
TRBV11-1	ASSLPGQGIRNIQY
TRBV12-3/TRBV12-4	ASSHTRTGGRAF
TRBV6-2/TRBV6-3	ASSPQGANEQF
TRBV6-2/TRBV6-3	ASNPQGSTEAF
TRBV7-2	ASSAPETSGGADTQY
TRBV12-3/TRBV12-4	ASRGAVNTEAF
TRBV4-1	ASRGPGVGGTEAF
TRBV6-2/TRBV6-3	ASSSDSALGSPLH
TRBV4-1	ASSQQSWTSTDTQY
TRBV24-1	ATSDRAPADTQY
TRBV9	ASSVVGGNTIY